Shown below are 20 T cell receptor beta chains from a single sample sequenced in a study of blood T cell repertoires in COVID-19. Assay: immunoSEQ multiplex PCR; the TCRdb copy retains only in-frame clones and omits some. The sample includes 15,000 to 20,000 clones, around 90% of them seen just once. Source material: peripheral blood. Every receptor here comes from a human donor in a cohort sampled during active COVID-19.

The J gene is TRBJ1-3, the V gene TRBV21-1. TRBV21-1 counts as a pseudogene. This CDR3 is built from 18 residues. CDR3 protein: CASSIPRVGLHSGNTIYF. CDR3 DNA sequence: TGTGCCAGCAGCATTCCCCGGGTGGGTCTCCACTCTGGAAACACCATATATTTT.

The rearrangement uses TRBV29-1 and TRBJ1-2, with 9 nucleotides matching TRBD1. The CDR3 totals 14 residues. Germline V CDR1 and CDR2: SQVTM, ANQGSEA. V trimming: 7 bases; J trimming: 2 bases; junction bases outside the gene matches: 8. CDR3 coding DNA: TGCAGCGCGAAGGGGACAGGGCTAAACTATGGCTACACCTTC. Translated, it gives CSAKGTGLNYGYTF.

The chain couples TRBV15 to TRBJ2-7; tentatively, D is TRBD2 (5 bases). The germline V gene encodes CDR1 LNHNV and CDR2 YYDKDF (reference sequence). The CDR3 is made up of 15 amino acids. With 0 bases removed from V and 5 bases from J, the gap between germline ends came to 14 bases. CDR3 nucleotides: TGTGCCACCAGCAGAGATCTTGCTGCCGGGAACGAGCAGTACTTC. It yields the protein CATSRDLAAGNEQYF.

This sequence joins TRBV5-1 and TRBJ1-1; 7 bases are shared with TRBD1. From germline, CDR1 is SGHRS and CDR2 YFSETQ. V was pared by 4 bases and J by 1 base, with 7 bases of the junction left unmatched. The length of the CDR3 is 15 residues. For the CDR3, the DNA is TGCGCCAGCAGCCAAAATACAGGGGCGAACACTGAAGCTTTCTTT. Translating it yields CASSQNTGANTEAFF.

For this clone: A junction end diverges from the germline sequence, so it may reflect a read error. In the same sample, other DNA sequences code for this CDR3. This chain links TRBV27 with TRBJ1-1, with 7 bases matching TRBD1. CDR3 length: 14 amino acids. Germline loops: CDR1 MNHEY, CDR2 SMNVEV (reference sequence). DNA of the CDR3: TGTGCCAGCAGTTACAGGGGTCGTAACACTGAAGCCTTCTTT. Its translation: CASSYRGRNTEAFF.

The CDR3 sequence: CASSLDRSDSPLHF. In DNA form, the CDR3 reads TGTGCCAGCAGCTTAGATCGCTCGGATTCACCCCTCCACTTT. V and J are TRBV11-2 and TRBJ1-6, with D unresolved. V was pared by 0 bases and J by 8 bases, with 8 bases between. Germline CDR1 is SGHAT and CDR2 is FQNNGV. CDR3 length: 14 residues.

The chain couples TRBV6-5 to TRBJ1-1, with D possibly matching TRBD1 (5 bases). Looked up from germline, CDR1 is MNHEY and CDR2 is SVGAGI. Trimming took off 2 bases at V and 4 bases at J, with 14 bases between the two ends. The CDR3 has 15 residues. The CDR3 sequence is CASSYANQGFTEAFF. CDR3 DNA sequence: TGTGCCAGCAGTTACGCCAACCAGGGCTTCACTGAAGCTTTCTTT.

The chain joins TRBV5-1 to TRBJ2-1; the D gene is possibly TRBD2 (5 bases). V was shortened by 4 bases and J by 7 bases, with 12 bases between the two germline ends. Germline V gives CDR1 SGHRS, CDR2 YFSETQ. The CDR3 sequence is 13 residues long. The CDR3 reads CASSRGPRNEQFF. The CDR3 DNA sequence: TGCGCCAGCAGCCGCGGGCCCCGGAATGAGCAGTTCTTC.

The gene calls are TRBV18 and TRBJ1-2, with D unclear. The CDR3 loop spans 13 amino acids. The germline CDR1 and CDR2 sequences are KGHSH and LQKENI. The germline V and J ends were trimmed by 2 bases and 4 bases, with 8 bases remaining between them. CDR3 nucleotide sequence: TGTGCCAGCTCACCAGCACAGCTCTATGGCTACACCTTC. Its protein is CASSPAQLYGYTF. Looking up the rest from reference TRBV18 and TRBJ1-2 gives the full variable domain: NAGVMQNPRHLVRRRGQEARLRCSPMKGHSHVYWYRQLPEEGLKFMVYLQKENIIDESGMPKERFSAEFPKEGPSILRIQQVVRGDSAAYFCASSPAQLYGYTFGSGTRLTVV.

This chain uses TRBV7-9 with TRBJ1-4, with D tentatively TRBD1 (5 bases). The germline CDR1 and CDR2 sequences are SEHNR and FQNEAQ (reference sequence). The CDR3 sequence is 14 residues long. V was shortened by 4 bases and J by 5 bases, with 11 bases between the two germline ends. This CDR3 reads CASSSGTMNEKLFF. The CDR3 DNA is TGTGCCAGCAGCTCCGGGACTATGAATGAAAAACTGTTTTTT.

The chain links TRBV27 to TRBJ1-2; the match to TRBD1 covers 8 bases. Germline trimming cut 8 bases from V and 8 bases from J; bases unmatched to any gene: 4. Germline values: CDR1 MNHEY, CDR2 SMNVEV (reference sequence). The CDR3 covers 11 residues. This CDR3 reads CASGTGNGYTF. DNA of the CDR3: TGTGCCAGCGGGACAGGCAACGGCTACACCTTC.

The chain carries TRBV15 and TRBJ1-4; D remains ambiguous. Germline CDR1 and CDR2: LNHNV and YYDKDF (reference sequence). With 1 base removed from V and 11 bases from J, the gap between germline ends came to 17 bases. This CDR3 has 15 amino acids. CDR3 region: CATSRVVEGLVKLFF. DNA of the CDR3: TGTGCCACCAGCAGAGTCGTGGAGGGATTGGTTAAACTGTTTTTT. The full variable domain, its missing parts supplied by reference TRBV15 and TRBJ1-4, is DAMVIQNPRYQVTQFGKPVTLSCSQTLNHNVMYWYQQKSSQAPKLLFHYYDKDFNNEADTPDNFQSRRPNTSFCFLDIRSPGLGDTAMYLCATSRVVEGLVKLFFGSGTQLSVL.

This clone showed up just a few times. The chain couples TRBV6-5 to TRBJ1-5; maybe TRBD1 (6 bases). The V end was cut by 4 bases, the J end by 4 bases, with 8 bases between. The CDR3 has 13 amino acids. CDR1 and CDR2 from the germline V gene are MNHEY and SVGAGI. CDR3: CASSLGTNQPQHF. The CDR3 DNA is TGTGCCAGCAGTTTGGGGACAAATCAGCCCCAGCATTTT.

This sequence joins TRBV28 and TRBJ2-7; TRBD1 agrees at 9 bases. The V gene's germline CDR1 is MDHEN and CDR2 SYDVKM. The V gene end was trimmed by 10 bases and the J gene end by 3 bases; junction bases not matched to a gene: 22. There are 18 residues in the CDR3. The CDR3 nucleotides are TGTGCCACCGACCCGGGACAGGGCCTCGAAAGGCAAGGCTACGAGCAGTACTTC. Amino acids: CATDPGQGLERQGYEQYF.

The chain couples TRBV24-1 to TRBJ1-2; TRBD1 aligns across 8 bases. After removal of 6 bases from V and 4 bases from J, the junction contained 6 bases not matched to a gene. Germline-derived CDR1 and CDR2 are KGHDR and SFDVKD. The CDR3 is 14 amino acids. CDR3 DNA: TGTGCCACCAGTCCCGGGACAGGCTTCTATGGCTACACCTTC. This translates into CATSPGTGFYGYTF.

This chain connects TRBV27 to TRBJ2-2, with D uncertain. V was pared by 4 bases and J by 5 bases, with 8 bases between. The CDR3 totals 13 residues. Germline V lookup: CDR1 MNHEY, CDR2 SMNVEV (reference sequence). The CDR3 region is CASSYPLTGELFF. The CDR3 region has the DNA TGTGCCAGCAGTTACCCACTGACCGGGGAGCTGTTTTTT.

The genes are TRBV2 and TRBJ2-5; TRBD2 is a possible D gene (6 bases). Germline V gene data show CDR1 as SNHLY and CDR2 as FYNNEI. Trimming pared 5 bases from V and 5 bases from J, leaving 12 bases between. This CDR3 has 13 amino acids. In DNA form, the CDR3 reads TGTGCCAGCAGTTTCACTAGCCGGGAGACCCAGTACTTC. This translates into CASSFTSRETQYF.

This chain uses TRBV6-2 or TRBV6-3 with TRBJ2-4; 10 bases map to TRBD2. The germline V gene has CDR1 MNHEY and CDR2 SVGEGT. Trimming took 1 base from V and 0 from J; bases not matched to a gene: 15. CDR3 length equals 21 residues. The CDR3: CASSYFMRLAGAPLAKNIQYF. For the CDR3, the DNA is TGTGCCAGCAGTTACTTTATGCGACTAGCGGGTGCACCGCTAGCCAAAAACATTCAGTACTTC.

This sequence joins TRBV6-5 and TRBJ2-7; the D gene is possibly TRBD1 (5 bases). Germline CDR1 reads MNHEY; CDR2 reads SVGAGI. The CDR3 runs 13 residues. V lost 0 bases, J lost 6 bases, and 9 bases lay in between. The chain's CDR3 is CASSYSGVSEQYF. The CDR3 DNA reads as TGTGCCAGCAGTTACTCAGGGGTCAGCGAGCAGTACTTC.

The gene calls are TRBV7-9 and TRBJ2-5; the D gene is possibly TRBD1 (6 bases). This CDR3 is built from 11 residues. CDR1 and CDR2 from the germline V gene are SEHNR and FQNEAQ (reference sequence). V lost 5 bases to trimming and J lost 6 bases, with 7 bases between them. CDR3 amino acids: CASSQGKTQYF. As DNA, the CDR3 is TGTGCCAGCAGCCAGGGGAAGACCCAGTACTTC.